A single sample is the source of the 15 T cell receptor beta chains below, sequenced in a study of a mutant IDH1 vaccine in newly diagnosed glioma. Time point defined: week 11, during vaccination. All doses held 300 ug of mutant IDH1 20-mer peptide, with topical imiquimod. These TCRs are of unknown antigen specificity. Libraries were prepared by immunoSEQ multiplex PCR; TCRdb keeps only in-frame clonotypes and omits some of them. The repertoire has approximately 64,000 clones, approximately 88% of them found once; the top ten carry approximately 9.1%. The input for sequencing was PBMCs, taken from a glioma patient whose treatment included an IDH1 peptide vaccine. These receptors all come from a woman between 45 and 60 years old with glioma.

The CDR3 coding sequence is TGCGCCAGCAGCCCAACAGGGGGAGGGCAGTTCTTC. The encoded protein is CASSPTGGGQFF. The chain links TRBV4-1 to TRBJ2-1, with 8 nucleotides matching TRBD1. The germline CDR1 and CDR2 sequences are MGHRA and YSYEKL. V was clipped by 4 bases and J by 12 bases; unmatched bases: 5. The CDR3 runs to 12 residues.

This chain connects TRBV13 to TRBJ1-3, with D possibly TRBD1 on 5 matching bases. Trimming left V 3 bases short and J 0 bases short, with 12 bases between. CDR1 and CDR2 from the germline V gene are PRHDT and FYEKMQ (reference sequence). The length of the CDR3 is 16 residues. The CDR3 reads CASSLDITISGNTIYF. The DNA of the CDR3 is TGTGCCAGCAGCTTGGACATAACGATCTCTGGAAACACCATATATTTT.

The rearrangement links TRBV18 to TRBJ2-3, with D perhaps being TRBD1 or TRBD2 (5 bases each). Looked up from germline, CDR1 is KGHSH and CDR2 is LQKENI. V lost 3 bases and J lost 4, with 8 bases in between. The CDR3 is 13 residues long. The CDR3 region has the DNA TGTGCCAGCTCACCCCTGGGGGCAGATACGCAGTATTTT. Its protein product is CASSPLGADTQYF.

The chain recombines TRBV5-6 with TRBJ1-6; a weak D match, TRBD1 (5 bases). The CDR3 has 15 amino acids. Trimming removed 1 base at V and 6 bases at J, with 11 bases between. Germline CDR1 and CDR2: SGHDT and YYEEEE. CDR3 in DNA: TGTGCCAGCAGCTTGTGGAAAGGGGTTAATTCACCCCTCCACTTT. Translation gives CASSLWKGVNSPLHF.

The chain couples TRBV4-1 to TRBJ2-5; unclear D gene. V lost 1 base and J lost 3, with 9 bases in between. The CDR3 length is 14 residues. The germline V gene has CDR1 MGHRA and CDR2 YSYEKL. CDR3 sequence: CASSQVTSEETQYF. In nucleotides, the CDR3 is TGCGCCAGCAGCCAAGTAACCAGTGAAGAGACCCAGTACTTC.

This chain links TRBV7-9 with TRBJ1-2; D gene ambiguous. Trimming stripped 3 bases from V and 7 bases from J, with 12 bases between. Per the germline V gene, CDR1 is SEHNR and CDR2 is FQNEAQ (reference sequence). The CDR3 has 13 amino acids. This chain's CDR3 is CASSFSAKFGYTF. The DNA of the CDR3 is TGTGCCAGCAGCTTTTCAGCGAAGTTTGGCTACACCTTC. The variable domain in full, completed from reference TRBV7-9 and TRBJ1-2, reads DTGVSQNPRHKITKRGQNVTFRCDPISEHNRLYWYRQTLGQGPEFLTYFQNEAQLEKSRLLSDRFSAERPKGSFSTLEIQRTEQGDSAMYLCASSFSAKFGYTFGSGTRLTVV.

The chain is built from TRBV6-6 and TRBJ1-1; 10 nucleotides agree with TRBD1. V lost 0 bases to trimming and J lost 4 bases; unmatched junction nucleotides: 2. This CDR3 is built from 15 residues. The V gene's germline CDR1 is MNHNY and CDR2 SVGAGI (reference sequence). CDR3 loop: CASSYSTGGSTEAFF. The CDR3, as DNA: TGTGCCAGCAGTTACTCGACAGGGGGCTCCACTGAAGCTTTCTTT.

This chain connects TRBV6-1 to TRBJ1-4; D ambiguous. V lost 2 bases and J 9 bases, leaving 7 bases between the germline ends. The CDR3 spans 12 residues. Germline lookup yields CDR1 MNHNS and CDR2 SASEGT. CDR3 protein: CASSEKGQKLFF. CDR3 coding DNA: TGTGCCAGCAGTGAAAAAGGGCAAAAACTGTTTTTT.

The chain recombines TRBV4-1 with TRBJ2-3; D might be TRBD1 (6 bases). The CDR3 is made up of 15 amino acids. Between the trimmed V and J ends, which lost 3 bases and 1 base, there was a span of 11 bases. Germline CDR1 MGHRA, CDR2 YSYEKL. As DNA, the CDR3 is TGCGCCAGCAGCCATTCGGGACACGGCACAGATACGCAGTATTTT. This codes for CASSHSGHGTDTQYF.

V usage is TRBV6-1 and J usage is TRBJ1-2; D gene ambiguous. The V gene lost 2 bases and the J gene lost 1 base, with 5 bases spanning the gap. The CDR3 runs 13 residues. Per germline, CDR1 MNHNS and CDR2 SASEGT. The CDR3 region has the DNA TGTGCCAGCAGTGAATTGGGTAACTATGGCTACACCTTC. Its protein is CASSELGNYGYTF.

The V gene is TRBV9, the J gene TRBJ2-7; D gene uncertain. Trimming cost V 3 bases and J 7 bases, with 17 bases left between them. The length of the CDR3 is 14 residues. Germline-derived CDR1 and CDR2 are SGDLS and YYNGEE. Written as DNA, the CDR3 is TGTGCCAGCAGCGCCAAGGTCCAGAATTTGGAGCAGTACTTC. Protein product: CASSAKVQNLEQYF.

This chain joins TRBV7-9 and TRBJ1-5; D uncertain. Trimming left V 1 base short and J 4 bases short, with 20 bases between. CDR1 is SEHNR, CDR2 FQNEAQ, per germline (reference sequence). This CDR3 is 18 amino acids long. CDR3 coding DNA: TGTGCCAGCAGCTTAGTGGTGAAAAACGGAGTCCCGAATCAGCCCCAGCATTTT. This encodes CASSLVVKNGVPNQPQHF.

In its sample, this clone ranks as medium-sized. Sequence at one end of the junction differs from germline and may be a read error. This chain joins TRBV14 and TRBJ1-2, with D possibly TRBD1 on 6 matching bases. The CDR3 loop spans 10 amino acids. Germline loops: CDR1 SGHDN, CDR2 FVKESK. This CDR3 is CASSPYRVHF. The CDR3 nucleotides are TGTGCCAGCAGTCCCTACAGGGTGCACTTC.

The chain recombines TRBV7-9 with TRBJ2-2; 8 nucleotides align to TRBD1. CDR1 is SEHNR, CDR2 FQNEAQ, per germline (reference sequence). There are 15 residues in the CDR3. The V segment lost 8 bases and the J segment 3 bases; nucleotides outside the gene matches: 8. The CDR3 is CASASPGGDTGELFF. As DNA, the CDR3 is TGTGCCAGCGCTAGCCCAGGGGGCGACACCGGGGAGCTGTTTTTT.

The V gene is TRBV6-1, the J gene TRBJ2-7; 7 nucleotides agree with TRBD1. Germline-derived CDR1 and CDR2 are MNHNS and SASEGT. V lost 8 bases to trimming and J lost 7 bases; unmatched junction nucleotides: 17. The CDR3 covers 15 residues. CDR3 loop: CASRPRDSLPLEQYF. The CDR3 region has the DNA TGTGCCAGCCGACCTCGGGACAGTCTCCCATTGGAGCAGTACTTC.